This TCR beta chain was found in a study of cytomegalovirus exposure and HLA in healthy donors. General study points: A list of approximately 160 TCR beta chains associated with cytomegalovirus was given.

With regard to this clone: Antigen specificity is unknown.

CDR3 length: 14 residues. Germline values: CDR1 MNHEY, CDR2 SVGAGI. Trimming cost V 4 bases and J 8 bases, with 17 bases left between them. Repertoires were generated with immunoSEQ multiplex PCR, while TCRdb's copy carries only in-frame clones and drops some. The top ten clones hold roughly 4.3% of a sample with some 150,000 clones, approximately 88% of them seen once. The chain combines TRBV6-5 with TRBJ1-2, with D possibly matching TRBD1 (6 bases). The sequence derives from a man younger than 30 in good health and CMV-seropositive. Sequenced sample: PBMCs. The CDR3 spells CASSFRQAEGGYTF. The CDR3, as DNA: TGTGCCAGCAGTTTCAGACAGGCTGAAGGCGGCTACACCTTC.